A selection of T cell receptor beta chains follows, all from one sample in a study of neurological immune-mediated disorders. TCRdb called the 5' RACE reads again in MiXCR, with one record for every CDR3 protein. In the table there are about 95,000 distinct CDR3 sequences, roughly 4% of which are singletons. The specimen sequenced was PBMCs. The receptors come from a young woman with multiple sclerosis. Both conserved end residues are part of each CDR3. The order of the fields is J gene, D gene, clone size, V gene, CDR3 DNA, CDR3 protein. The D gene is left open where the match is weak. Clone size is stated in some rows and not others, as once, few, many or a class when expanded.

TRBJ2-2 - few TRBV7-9 TGTGCCAGCAGCTTAAACACCAACACCGGGGAGCTGTTTTTT CASSLNTNTGELFF
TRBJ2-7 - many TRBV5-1 TGCGCCAGCAGCCCCAACACCGTCTCCTACGAGCAGTACTTC CASSPNTVSYEQYF
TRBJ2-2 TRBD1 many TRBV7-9 TGTGCCAGCAGCCCGACAGGGAACTACACCGGGGAGCTGTTTTTT CASSPTGNYTGELFF
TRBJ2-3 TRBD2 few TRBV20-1 TGCAGTGCTAGACTACGCGGGACTAGCGGGACTCGCTCAGATACGCAGTATTTT CSARLRGTSGTRSDTQYF
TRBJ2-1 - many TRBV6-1 TGTGCCAGCCAGGGATCCTACAATGAGCAGTTCTTC CASQGSYNEQFF
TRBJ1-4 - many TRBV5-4 TGTGCCAGCAGCTGGTCCGGACGCGGAACTAATGAAAAACTGTTTTTT CASSWSGRGTNEKLFF
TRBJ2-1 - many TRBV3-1 TGTGCCAGCAGCCAAGCGCTTAGCTCCTACAATGAGCAGTTCTTC CASSQALSSYNEQFF
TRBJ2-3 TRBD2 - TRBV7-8 TGTGCCAGCAGCCCCCGACTAGCGGGAGACTTCTCAGATACGCAGTATTTT CASSPRLAGDFSDTQYF
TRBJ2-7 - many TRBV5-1 TGCGCCAGCAGCTCCCTTGGGTTAAGCTCCTACGAGCAGTACTTC CASSSLGLSSYEQYF
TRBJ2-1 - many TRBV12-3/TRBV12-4 TGTGCCAGCAGTTTAGGGCTCTACAATGAGCAGTTCTTC CASSLGLYNEQFF
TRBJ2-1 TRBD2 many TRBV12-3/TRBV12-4 TGTGCCAGCACCCCCTCCCGGGGCGGGGGCTCCTACAATGAGCAGTTCTTC CASTPSRGGGSYNEQFF
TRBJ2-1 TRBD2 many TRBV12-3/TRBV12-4 TGTGCCAGCAGAGCCGGGACTAGCGGGGACAATGAGCAGTTCTTC CASRAGTSGDNEQFF
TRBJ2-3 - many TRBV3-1 TGTGCCAGCAGCCCTTTCAGAGATACGCAGTATTTT CASSPFRDTQYF
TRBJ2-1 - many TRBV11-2 TGTGCCAGCAGCTACCCAGCCAATGAGCAGTTCTTC CASSYPANEQFF
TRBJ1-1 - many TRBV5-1 TGCGCCAGCCGGGGAGAAGAAGCTTTCTTT CASRGEEAFF
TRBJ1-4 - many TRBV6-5 TGTGCCAGCAGTTACGCGGTAGGGGGAGGTGAAAAACTGTTTTTT CASSYAVGGGEKLFF
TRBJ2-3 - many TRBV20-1 TGCAGTGCTAGTGACCTAGATACGCAGTATTTT CSASDLDTQYF
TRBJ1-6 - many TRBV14 TGTGCCAGCAGCCAGGGACGGTATAATTCACCCCTCCACTTT CASSQGRYNSPLHF
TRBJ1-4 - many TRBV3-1 TGTGCCAGCAGCCTCGGTACAGGGACCACTAATGAAAAACTGTTTTTT CASSLGTGTTNEKLFF
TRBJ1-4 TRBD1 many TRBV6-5 TGTGCCAGCAGGCCTACAGGGGGTGAAAAACTGTTTTTT CASRPTGGEKLFF
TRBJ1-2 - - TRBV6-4 TGTGCCAGCAGTGACTCGGGGACAACATACACCTTC CASSDSGTTYTF
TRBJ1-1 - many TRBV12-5 TGTGCTAGTGGTTCAATTAACACTGAAGCTTTCTTT CASGSINTEAFF
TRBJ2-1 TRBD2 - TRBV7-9 TGTGCCAGCAGTTCTCTTCCGGGACTAGCGGGGGGGCGCTACAATGAGCAGTTCTTC CASSSLPGLAGGRYNEQFF
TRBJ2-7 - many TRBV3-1 TGTGCCAGCAGCCAAGAGAGTCGGCCCTACGAGCAGTACTTC CASSQESRPYEQYF
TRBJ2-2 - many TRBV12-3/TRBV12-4 TGTGCCAGCAGTAAGACAGCATTGAACACCGGGGAGCTGTTTTTT CASSKTALNTGELFF
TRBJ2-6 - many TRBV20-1 TGCAGTGCTACCGTTCCAAGGGGAACTGGGGCCAACGTCCTGACTTTC CSATVPRGTGANVLTF
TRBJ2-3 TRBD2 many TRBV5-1 TGCGCCAGCACCCCCTATAGCGGGAGGAGGATAGATACGCAGTATTTT CASTPYSGRRIDTQYF
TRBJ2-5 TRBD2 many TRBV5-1 TGCGCCAGCAGCCACTGGGAGGGAGAGACCCAGTACTTC CASSHWEGETQYF
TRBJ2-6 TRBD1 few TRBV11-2 TGTGCCAGCAGCTTAGCGGGACAGGGGTTCGGCTCTGGGGCCAACGTCCTGACTTTC CASSLAGQGFGSGANVLTF
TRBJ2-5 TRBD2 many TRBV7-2 TGTGCCAGCAGCTTATCTGATAGCGGGAGGGGGCGTCAGACCCAGTACTTC CASSLSDSGRGRQTQYF
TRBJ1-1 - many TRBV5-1 TGCGCCAGCAGCCCAACTCGGGGGTTGCGGGACGCTGAAGCTTTCTTT CASSPTRGLRDAEAFF
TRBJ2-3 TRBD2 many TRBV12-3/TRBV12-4 TGTGCCAGCAGCCTTAGCGGGGGAGCCGATACGCAGTATTTT CASSLSGGADTQYF
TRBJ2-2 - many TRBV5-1 TGCGCCAGCAGCTTACAGGTTACCGGGGAGCTGTTTTTT CASSLQVTGELFF
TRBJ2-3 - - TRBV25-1 TGTGCCAGCCTTAGACCCGGCACAGATACGCAGTATTTT CASLRPGTDTQYF
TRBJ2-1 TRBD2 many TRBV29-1 TGCAGCAGCAGCGCCAGGCTAGCGGGAGCTTCTGAGCAGTTCTTC CSSSARLAGASEQFF
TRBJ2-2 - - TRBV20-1 TGCAGTGCTAAGGGGCGGTACACCGGGGAGCTGTTTTTT CSAKGRYTGELFF